These 3 T cell receptor beta chains came from one sample sequenced in a study of T cell responses to AZD1222 COVID-19 vaccine. Using immunoSEQ multiplex PCR, the repertoire was profiled, and TCRdb retains in-frame clones only, with some absent. The sample yields 150,000 to 200,000 clones, around 87% seen once. This sample comprised peripheral blood, obtained on day 0 of AZD1222 vaccination. The receptors here all came from an adult in good health.

The CDR3 spells CASSPQAGVSYEQYF. CDR3 sequence (DNA): TGTGCCAGTAGTCCCCAAGCGGGAGTAAGTTACGAGCAGTACTTC. The gene calls are TRBV19 and TRBJ2-7, with 8 nucleotides matching TRBD2. CDR1 and CDR2 (germline): LNHDA, SQIVND (reference sequence). V lost 5 bases to trimming and J lost 4 bases; unmatched junction nucleotides: 10. The CDR3 is 15 residues long.

The chain joins TRBV18 to TRBJ1-2; D unresolved. Germline loops: CDR1 KGHSH, CDR2 LQKENI. The CDR3 sequence is 14 residues long. V gave up 2 bases and J gave up 6 bases, with 13 bases separating them. The CDR3 spells CASSPDSYLNGYTF. CDR3 DNA sequence: TGTGCCAGCTCACCAGACTCGTACCTCAATGGCTACACCTTC.

This clone showed up just a few times. V usage is TRBV3-1 (or the pseudogene TRBV3-2) and J usage is TRBJ2-7, with TRBD2 identical over 9 bases. Trimming removed 1 base from V and 1 base from J; junction bases left unmatched: 5. The CDR3 covers 16 residues. Germline assignment: CDR1 LGHDT and CDR2 YNNKEL (reference sequence). CDR3 amino acids: CASSQGVGLASYEQYF. CDR3 nucleotides: TGTGCCAGCAGCCAAGGAGTGGGACTAGCTTCCTACGAGCAGTACTTC.